The entry below gives a single T cell receptor beta chain sequence along with its context. The antigen is not known. Measured with immunoSEQ multiplex PCR; TCRdb has only the in-frame clones, and not every one. The repertoire holds roughly 2.4 million clones, with approximately 95% as singletons. Donors, without exception, were Caucasian adults residing in Nashville, Tennessee. This sample was taken from a study of shared clonotypes between healthy human individuals. Whole-study findings and limits: Blood was the only sampled material, and tissue repertoires likely differ. Compared with clonotypes that all four donors shared, non-shared clonotypes had lower generation probabilities. Naive subsets tended to show greater estimated richness than memory subsets.

The source material was naive CD4+ T cells sorted from blood. Subset specified: CD45RA+ positively selected. The origin of this receptor is a man younger than 35 in good health.

CDR3 sequence (DNA): TGTGCCACTTCCCCCCGGGACTCCGCGACCTACGAGCAGTACTTC. Translation: CATSPRDSATYEQYF. This chain joins TRBV6-1 and TRBJ2-7; D is perhaps TRBD2 (6 bases). V was clipped by 10 bases and J by 2 bases, with 21 bases between them. Germline CDR1 is MNHNS and CDR2 is SASEGT. This CDR3 is 15 amino acids long.